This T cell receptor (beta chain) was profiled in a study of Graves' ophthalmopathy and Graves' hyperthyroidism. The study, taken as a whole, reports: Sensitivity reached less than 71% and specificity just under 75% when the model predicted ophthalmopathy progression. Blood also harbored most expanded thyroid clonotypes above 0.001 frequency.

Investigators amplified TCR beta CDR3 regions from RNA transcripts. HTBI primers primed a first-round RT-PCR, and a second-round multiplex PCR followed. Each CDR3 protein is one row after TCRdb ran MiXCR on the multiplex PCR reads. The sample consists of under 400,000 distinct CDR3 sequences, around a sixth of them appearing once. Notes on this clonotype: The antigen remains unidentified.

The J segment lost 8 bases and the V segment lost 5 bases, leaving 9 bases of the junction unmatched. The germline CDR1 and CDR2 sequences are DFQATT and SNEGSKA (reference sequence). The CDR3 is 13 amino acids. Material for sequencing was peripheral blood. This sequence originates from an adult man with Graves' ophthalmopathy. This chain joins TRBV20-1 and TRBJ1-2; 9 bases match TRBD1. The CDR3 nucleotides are TGCAGTGCTTTGGGGGGGACAGGGAACGGCTACACCTTC. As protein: CSALGGTGNGYTF.